This T cell receptor beta chain was captured in a study of blood T cell repertoires in COVID-19. Assay used: immunoSEQ multiplex PCR; TCRdb lists only in-frame clones, some missing. The top ten hold approximately 3% of the sample, which has 250,000 to 350,000 clones, about 87% seen once. The germline V gene encodes CDR1 MRHNA and CDR2 SNTAGT. With 4 bases clipped from V and 7 bases from J, the junction kept 2 bases outside the gene matches. The length of the CDR3 is 14 residues. The origin of this receptor is a woman aged 45 to 65 who had recovered from COVID-19. The sample comprised PBMCs or T cells enriched from blood (not recorded which). V and J are TRBV6-4 and TRBJ1-6; TRBD1 matches 9 bases. The chain's CDR3 is CASSAGTGNSPLHF. Written as DNA, the CDR3 is TGTGCCAGCAGTGCCGGGACAGGGAATTCACCCCTCCACTTT.